The TCR beta chain described here comes from a study of T cell changes during pregnancy in multiple sclerosis. The protocol was immunoSEQ multiplex PCR, while the TCRdb copy is restricted to in-frame clones and leaves out a portion. The table shows 37,000 or so clones, with 90% occurring only once. Germline-derived CDR1 and CDR2 are MNHEY and SVGAGI. The V and J ends lost 6 bases and 4 bases, in that order; junction bases with no gene match: 8. The length of the CDR3 is 15 residues. This clone was found once. The material sequenced was CD4+ T cells from peripheral blood mononuclear cells, taken in the second trimester of pregnancy. This chain connects TRBV6-5 to TRBJ1-1; 10 nucleotides agree with TRBD1. The origin of this receptor is a female donor with multiple sclerosis, enrolled in a pregnancy study. The DNA of the CDR3 is TGTGCCAGCAGCGGCGCGGACAGGGGGGTCACTGAAGCTTTCTTT. It is translated as CASSGADRGVTEAFF.